What follows are 27 T cell receptor beta chains derived from one specimen sequenced in a study of blood T cells in healthy people across ages. Through a sample-barcoded 5' primer and a J-beta primer mix, a second PCR was run for about 6 to 12 cycles. In TCRdb, the 5' RACE reads were re-called with MiXCR into one record per CDR3 protein. The profile shows about 1.8 million distinct CDR3 sequences, about 50% of them singletons. Input material: blood. The receptors come from a middle-aged woman in good health.

The CDR3 DNA follows: TGTGCCAGCAGCCCCCCAGCGGGGGCTGGGAGGGATACGCAGTATTTT. Its protein is CASSPPAGAGRDTQYF. The rearrangement links TRBV9 to TRBJ2-3; TRBD2 matches 8 bases. This CDR3 has 16 amino acids. CDR1 and CDR2 (germline): SGDLS, YYNGEE. With 4 bases clipped from V and 6 bases from J, the junction kept 13 bases outside the gene matches. The full variable domain, completed using reference TRBV9 and TRBJ2-3, is DSGVTQTPKHLITATGQRVTLRCSPRSGDLSVYWYQQSLDQGLQFLIQYYNGEERAKGNILERFSAQQFPDLHSELNLSSLELGDSALYFCASSPPAGAGRDTQYFGPGTRLTVL.

This chain uses TRBV5-5 with TRBJ2-4; 9 bases agree with TRBD1. Germline CDR1 and CDR2: SGHKS and YYEKEE (reference sequence). This CDR3 is built from 14 residues. Trimming cost V 4 bases and J 6 bases; bases outside gene matches: 5. The CDR3 loop is CASSPTGGLNIQYF. In DNA form, the CDR3 reads TGTGCCAGCAGCCCAACAGGGGGCTTAAACATTCAGTACTTC.

The gene calls are TRBV12-3 or TRBV12-4 and TRBJ2-2, with 7 bases identical to TRBD2. The V and J ends lost 0 bases and 7 bases, in that order; junction bases with no gene match: 8. The CDR3 is 16 amino acids. CDR3 nucleotides: TGTGCCAGCAGTTTAGCGGGCGGGGGACCCTTCGGGGAGCTGTTTTTT. Translation: CASSLAGGGPFGELFF.

A few counts support this clonotype. The chain recombines TRBV20-1 with TRBJ1-5; maybe TRBD1 (5 bases). There are 13 residues in the CDR3. CDR1 and CDR2 (germline): DFQATT, SNEGSKA (reference sequence). Trimming removed 2 bases at V and 5 bases at J, with 10 bases between. For the CDR3, the DNA is TGCAGTGCTAGAAGGATAGGGGATCAGCCCCAGCATTTT. Translating it yields CSARRIGDQPQHF.

The table lists this clonotype with many counts. The rearrangement joins TRBV18 to TRBJ2-6, with TRBD1 identical over 12 bases. The CDR3 extends over 17 amino acids. Trimming at V came to 1 base and at J to 3 bases, leaving 1 base not matched to a gene. Germline CDR1 reads KGHSH; CDR2 reads LQKENI. The CDR3 sequence is CASSPRDRGLGANVLTF. DNA for the CDR3: TGTGCCAGCTCACCACGGGACAGGGGGCTTGGGGCCAACGTCCTGACTTTC.

The rearrangement links TRBV27 to TRBJ2-5, with TRBD1 matching over 7 bases. Germline assignment: CDR1 MNHEY and CDR2 SMNVEV (reference sequence). The CDR3 has 16 amino acids. With 2 bases clipped from V and 7 bases from J, the junction kept 13 bases outside the gene matches. The CDR3 coding sequence is TGTGCCAGCAGTTTACAGTCTGCTAGGGGGCGTGGGACCCAGTACTTC. Translation gives CASSLQSARGRGTQYF.

This sequence joins TRBV2 and TRBJ1-2; a weak D match, TRBD1 (6 bases). The CDR3 extends over 14 amino acids. Germline V gives CDR1 SNHLY, CDR2 FYNNEI. V was shortened by 8 bases and J by 4 bases, with 17 bases between the two germline ends. CDR3 region: CASGGNGQIYGYTF. The CDR3 nucleotides are TGTGCCAGCGGAGGTAATGGACAGATCTATGGCTACACCTTC.

The rearrangement links TRBV20-1 to TRBJ1-2, with 9 bases lining up with TRBD1. The CDR3 is 12 residues long. Germline V CDR1 and CDR2: DFQATT, SNEGSKA (reference sequence). The V segment lost 6 bases and the J segment 6 bases; nucleotides outside the gene matches: 5. CDR3 residues: CSATGGDHGYTF. CDR3 nucleotides: TGCAGTGCCACAGGGGGCGACCATGGCTACACCTTC.

The V gene is TRBV11-1, the J gene TRBJ2-4, with a tentative D call TRBD2 (6 bases). V was cut by 5 bases and J by 0 bases, with 14 bases left in between. Germline loops: CDR1 SGHAT, CDR2 FQDESV (reference sequence). CDR3 length equals 16 residues. CDR3 nucleotides: TGTGCCAGCAGCCGTAAGAATAGCGGAGCCAAAAACATTCAGTACTTC. Translated: CASSRKNSGAKNIQYF.

The rearrangement links TRBV6-5 to TRBJ2-1, with 7 bases lining up with TRBD2. The V segment lost 8 bases and the J segment 6 bases; nucleotides outside the gene matches: 16. The germline V gene has CDR1 MNHEY and CDR2 SVGAGI. The CDR3 runs to 16 residues. The CDR3 DNA follows: TGTGCCAGCCGGGGGTCCGGGGAGGGCACACGCAATGAGCAGTTCTTC. It specifies CASRGSGEGTRNEQFF.

This chain connects TRBV28 to TRBJ2-3; no clear D. The germline V and J ends were trimmed by 3 bases and 4 bases, with 8 bases remaining between them. This CDR3 is built from 13 residues. Per the germline V gene, CDR1 is MDHEN and CDR2 is SYDVKM. The CDR3 sequence is CASSFEQSDTQYF. CDR3 in DNA: TGTGCCAGCAGTTTTGAACAGTCAGATACGCAGTATTTT.

The chain uses TRBV7-2 and TRBJ2-2, with D possibly being TRBD1 (6 bases). Trimming shortened V by 3 bases and J by 4 bases, and 12 bases separated the two germline ends. The CDR3 runs 15 residues. Germline V gene data show CDR1 as SGHTA and CDR2 as FQGNSA. The CDR3 loop reads CASSFQGHPTGELFF. The CDR3 DNA reads TGTGCCAGCAGCTTCCAGGGGCATCCCACCGGGGAGCTGTTTTTT.

This clonotype has only a few counts. J is TRBJ2-7 and V is TRBV7-2, with D perhaps TRBD2 (7 bases). The last part of the DNA fits TRBJ2-5 better; the J call may be wrong. Looked up from germline, CDR1 is SGHTA and CDR2 is FQGNSA. The CDR3 is made up of 15 amino acids. The CDR3 DNA follows: TGTGCCAGCAGCCTCTTGGGGGGGCCACGAGAGACCCAGTACTTC. It specifies CASSLLGGPRETQYF.

This clonotype was counted a few times. The chain carries TRBV6-6 and TRBJ2-5; D gene uncertain. CDR1 is MNHNY and CDR2 is SVGAGI in the germline V gene (reference sequence). The CDR3 consists of 12 residues. V dropped 7 bases and J dropped 5 bases, with 11 bases sitting between them. Written as DNA, the CDR3 is TGTGCCAGCAAGAGTACCGGCGAGACCCAGTACTTC. Its translation is CASKSTGETQYF.

This chain links TRBV12-3 or TRBV12-4 with TRBJ1-6; D is uncertain. Trimming removed 5 bases at V and 6 bases at J, with 11 bases between. This CDR3 comprises 14 residues. The CDR3 loop reads CASSGRGGNSPLHF. In DNA form, the CDR3 reads TGTGCCAGCAGTGGTCGGGGAGGTAATTCACCCCTCCACTTT.

This clonotype has a handful of counts. This chain uses TRBV12-3 or TRBV12-4 with TRBJ2-7; possible D gene TRBD1, 5 bases. The CDR3 is 15 amino acids. The V and J ends lost 4 bases and 0 bases respectively, with 13 bases between them. As DNA, the CDR3 is TGTGCCAGCAGTTCAGGGTGGTCGCGCTCCTACGAGCAGTACTTC. Translating it yields CASSSGWSRSYEQYF.

This clonotype was detected only a few times. This chain uses TRBV5-1 with TRBJ1-2, with D unresolved. The CDR3 contains 14 residues. Trimming shortened V by 5 bases and J by 2 bases, and 13 bases separated the two germline ends. The germline V gene encodes CDR1 SGHRS and CDR2 YFSETQ. DNA of the CDR3: TGCGCCAGCAGTGCACTTGGAGAGAACTATGGCTACACCTTC. Translation gives CASSALGENYGYTF.

The V gene is TRBV20-1, the J gene TRBJ1-1; unclear D gene. V lost 0 bases and J lost 6, with 11 bases in between. Germline V gives CDR1 DFQATT, CDR2 SNEGSKA (reference sequence). This CDR3 contains 13 residues. The CDR3 reads CSARDDRRAEAFF. The CDR3 DNA reads as TGCAGTGCTAGAGATGATAGACGGGCTGAAGCTTTCTTT.

The chain uses TRBV25-1 and TRBJ1-2; tentatively, D is TRBD1 (5 bases). CDR1 and CDR2 (germline): MGHDK, SYGVNS. V lost 5 bases, J lost 4 bases, and 14 bases lay in between. The CDR3 spans 14 residues. The chain's CDR3 is CASSKTALGYGYTF. DNA of the CDR3: TGTGCCAGCAGTAAGACAGCCTTGGGCTATGGCTACACCTTC.

The V call is TRBV3-1, the J call TRBJ1-2, with TRBD1 as a possible D gene (6 bases). Germline loops: CDR1 LGHDT, CDR2 YNNKEL (reference sequence). Trimming removed 2 bases from V and 7 bases from J, with 17 bases in between. The length of the CDR3 is 15 residues. Here the CDR3 reads CASSQSITGFGGYTF. As DNA, the CDR3 is TGTGCCAGCAGCCAATCCATTACAGGGTTCGGTGGCTACACCTTC.

The gene calls are TRBV12-3 or TRBV12-4 and TRBJ2-1, with TRBD1 identical over 9 bases. The CDR3 consists of 16 residues. With 3 bases clipped from V and 5 bases from J, the junction kept 8 bases outside the gene matches. As DNA, the CDR3 is TGTGCCAGCAGTTTTGGGTGGGACAGGGTCAACAATGAGCAGTTCTTC. It yields the protein CASSFGWDRVNNEQFF.

This clonotype turned up a few times. The gene calls are TRBV12-3 or TRBV12-4 and TRBJ2-2; a possible D gene is TRBD1 (5 bases). V was cut by 3 bases and J by 5 bases, with 7 bases left in between. The length of the CDR3 is 13 residues. The CDR3 region is CASSFGATGELFF. In DNA form, the CDR3 reads TGTGCCAGCAGTTTTGGGGCAACCGGGGAGCTGTTTTTT.

In this sample, this clonotype turned up once. The chain recombines TRBV7-9 with TRBJ2-5; D gene unclear. Between the trimmed V and J ends, which lost 1 base and 11 bases, there was a span of 11 bases. The CDR3 is 12 residues long. In germline, CDR1 is SEHNR, CDR2 FQNEAQ (reference sequence). CDR3 bases: TGTGCCAGCAGCTTAGGGACCACAAGACAGTACTTC. It encodes CASSLGTTRQYF.

This rearrangement joins TRBV20-1 to TRBJ2-1, with a tentative D call TRBD1 (7 bases). Deletions cut 6 bases from V and 3 bases from J, with 15 bases between. Germline V gives CDR1 DFQATT, CDR2 SNEGSKA (reference sequence). This CDR3 is built from 14 residues. The CDR3 sequence: CSAPRRDSYNEQFF. CDR3 bases: TGCAGTGCCCCGAGGCGGGACAGCTACAATGAGCAGTTCTTC.

This chain connects TRBV5-6 to TRBJ2-1; D is unclear. The CDR3 covers 14 residues. CDR1 is SGHDT, CDR2 YYEEEE, per germline. The V and J ends lost 0 bases and 5 bases respectively, with 9 bases between them. Here the CDR3 reads CASSLAETNNEQFF. The CDR3 nucleotides are TGTGCCAGCAGCTTGGCAGAGACAAACAATGAGCAGTTCTTC.

The chain is built from TRBV20-1 and TRBJ1-6; no reliable D call. The CDR3 has 15 amino acids. V lost 6 bases, J lost 6 bases, and 18 bases lay in between. Germline V lookup: CDR1 DFQATT, CDR2 SNEGSKA (reference sequence). The CDR3 DNA reads as TGCAGTGCCTCCCCGTTCGGCAGAGCTAATTCACCCCTCCACTTT. Translation gives CSASPFGRANSPLHF.

This chain joins TRBV7-2 and TRBJ2-4; 11 positions match TRBD1. Judging by the DNA end, TRBJ2-7 fits better; the J call may be wrong. Germline V gives CDR1 SGHTA, CDR2 FQGNSA. The CDR3 length is 14 residues. CDR3 DNA sequence: TGTGCCAGCAGCTTATGGACAGGGGGCTGCGAGCAGTACTTC. Translated: CASSLWTGGCEQYF.